Presented here are 13 T cell receptor beta chains from one specimen sequenced in a study of monozygotic twins with cystic fibrosis. Sequenced by immunoSEQ multiplex PCR; TCRdb stores in-frame clones only, minus some. This table holds tens of thousands of clones, around nine tenths found once. The sample taken for sequencing was blood. Receptors were obtained from a woman aged 25 to 39 with cystic fibrosis.

The V call is TRBV2, the J call TRBJ1-2; a weak D match, TRBD1 (5 bases). The CDR3 covers 14 residues. Trimming shortened V by 7 bases and J by 2 bases, and 14 bases separated the two germline ends. Germline V lookup: CDR1 SNHLY, CDR2 FYNNEI. The CDR3 bases are TGTGCCAGCACCAGTATGGGGGGGAACTATGGCTACACCTTC. It encodes CASTSMGGNYGYTF.

The CDR3 sequence: CASSINLYSLNYGYTF. The CDR3 DNA reads as TGTGCCAGTAGTATAAATTTGTACAGCTTGAACTATGGCTACACCTTC. J is TRBJ1-2 and V is TRBV19, with no clear D. This CDR3 has 16 residues. Germline V gene lookup returns CDR1 LNHDA and CDR2 SQIVND (reference sequence). V lost 2 bases and J lost 2, with 15 bases in between.

The chain joins TRBV7-9 to TRBJ1-1; D not certain. The CDR3 length is 10 residues. Germline CDR1 is SEHNR and CDR2 is FQNEAQ (reference sequence). CDR3 protein: CALLPGEAFF. The CDR3 DNA reads TGTGCTCTCCTCCCGGGTGAAGCTTTCTTT.

V and J are TRBV11-2 and TRBJ1-1, with 10 bases matching TRBD1. Germline CDR1 is SGHAT and CDR2 is FQNNGV. V shed 5 bases and J 5 bases; nucleotides not matched to a gene: 11. The CDR3 is 16 residues long. In DNA, the CDR3 is TGTGCCAGCAGCGCCCTACTAGGACAGGGGGGGACTGAAGCTTTCTTT. It translates to CASSALLGQGGTEAFF.

This chain joins TRBV5-1 and TRBJ2-7; 10 nucleotides match TRBD1. The V gene's germline CDR1 is SGHRS and CDR2 YFSETQ. Trimming removed 6 bases from V and 2 bases from J; junction bases left unmatched: 5. This CDR3 region has 14 residues. The CDR3 nucleotides read TGCGCCAGCAATCAGGGACAGGGGCCCTACGAGCAGTACTTC. Its translation is CASNQGQGPYEQYF.

The V gene is TRBV29-1, the J gene TRBJ2-1; a possible D gene is TRBD1 (6 bases). From germline, CDR1 is SQVTM and CDR2 ANQGSEA. Trimming left V 7 bases short and J 4 bases short, with 14 bases between. The CDR3 runs 13 residues. CDR3 nucleotide sequence: TGCAGCGCTCAGGGGTCGCGGTACAATGAGCAGTTCTTC. Translated: CSAQGSRYNEQFF.

This clone was observed a handful of times. The chain couples TRBV10-1 to TRBJ2-7; TRBD1 matches at 8 bases. Germline V lookup: CDR1 WNHNN, CDR2 SYGVQD (reference sequence). Trimming cost V 3 bases and J 2 bases; bases outside gene matches: 6. The CDR3 has 15 amino acids. CDR3 nucleotides: TGCGCCAGCAGTGACCCCCGGACAGGGCCCTACGAGCAGTACTTC. Translating it yields CASSDPRTGPYEQYF.

The chain links TRBV5-1 to TRBJ2-2; D may correspond to TRBD1 or TRBD2 (5 bases each). The CDR3 extends over 15 amino acids. CDR1 is SGHRS and CDR2 is YFSETQ in the germline V gene. V lost 7 bases to trimming and J lost 3 bases, with 16 bases between them. The CDR3 loop is CASGGMQEDTGELFF. CDR3 DNA sequence: TGCGCCAGCGGGGGAATGCAGGAGGACACCGGGGAGCTGTTTTTT.

This clone was seen a few times. This rearrangement joins TRBV15 to TRBJ1-6; maybe TRBD1 (5 bases). V gave up 4 bases and J gave up 10 bases, with 14 bases separating them. From germline, CDR1 is LNHNV and CDR2 YYDKDF (reference sequence). The length of the CDR3 is 14 residues. The CDR3 DNA reads TGTGCCACCAGCATAGTCTCAGGGAGATCACCCCTCCACTTT. Its translation: CATSIVSGRSPLHF.

This rearrangement joins TRBV10-2 to TRBJ2-5; no definite D call. The V and J ends lost 0 bases and 0 bases respectively, with 8 bases between them. The CDR3 sequence is 15 residues long. Germline-derived CDR1 and CDR2 are WSHSY and SAAADI. The CDR3 nucleotides are TGCGCCAGCAGTGAGTCGAGGAAGTACCAAGAGACCCAGTACTTC. Translating gives CASSESRKYQETQYF.

This chain links TRBV2 with TRBJ2-3, with D hard to call. The CDR3 is 11 amino acids. V dropped 4 bases and J dropped 6 bases, with 5 bases sitting between them. Germline loops: CDR1 SNHLY, CDR2 FYNNEI. The CDR3 DNA sequence: TGTGCCAGCAGTGCCGGGGATACGCAGTATTTT. Amino acids: CASSAGDTQYF.

The CDR3 is CASTSLGADSPLHF. The CDR3 region has the DNA TGTGCCAGCACCTCACTTGGGGCCGATTCACCCCTCCACTTT. The rearrangement links TRBV6-5 to TRBJ1-6; D may be TRBD1 (5 bases). The CDR3 loop spans 14 amino acids. The germline gives CDR1 MNHEY, CDR2 SVGAGI. V was clipped by 7 bases and J by 8 bases, with 15 bases between them.

This chain joins TRBV19 and TRBJ1-4; D call uncertain. The CDR3 has 15 residues. Trimming removed 0 bases from V and 4 bases from J, with 9 bases in between. CDR1 is LNHDA, CDR2 SQIVND, per germline (reference sequence). CDR3 region: CASSIEGSLNEKLFF. CDR3 bases: TGTGCCAGTAGTATAGAGGGCAGTCTTAATGAAAAACTGTTTTTT.